These 11 T cell receptor beta chains originate from one sample sequenced in a study of T-cell reconstitution after alpha-beta-depleted transplantation in children. Preparation of the TCRbeta library used unique molecular identifiers. TCRdb re-analysed the PCR reads in MiXCR, keeping a single row per CDR3 protein. The sample yields hundreds of thousands of distinct CDR3 sequences, about 10% seen once. The sample in question was PBMCs from the stem cell graft donor, obtained from the stem cell graft. These receptors came from a human donor who donated a stem cell graft to a child with acute myeloid leukemia.

This clonotype turned up a few times. The chain carries TRBV7-3 and TRBJ2-7; 11 bases line up with TRBD1. The V segment lost 5 bases and the J segment 5 bases; nucleotides outside the gene matches: 2. Germline V lookup: CDR1 SGHTA, CDR2 FQGTGA. CDR3 length: 13 amino acids. In DNA form, the CDR3 reads TGTGCCAGCAGCGTGGGACAGGGGGACGAGCAGTACTTC. Translation gives CASSVGQGDEQYF.

The rearrangement links TRBV27 to TRBJ2-1, with D possibly being TRBD1 (6 bases). Germline lookup yields CDR1 MNHEY and CDR2 SMNVEV (reference sequence). CDR3 length: 11 amino acids. The V and J ends lost 6 bases and 10 bases respectively, with 10 bases between them. The CDR3 DNA is TGTGCCAGCAGGAGGGGACAAGAGCAGTTCTTC. Protein sequence: CASRRGQEQFF.

This clonotype occurred a few times. The chain combines TRBV20-1 with TRBJ2-4; 13 nucleotides align to TRBD2. Germline values: CDR1 DFQATT, CDR2 SNEGSKA (reference sequence). The CDR3 extends over 18 amino acids. V lost 1 base to trimming and J lost 1 base; unmatched junction nucleotides: 7. The CDR3 coding sequence is TGCAGTGCTAGAGCGACTAGCGGGAGGCCCGTGGCCAAAAACATTCAGTACTTC. Translated, it gives CSARATSGRPVAKNIQYF.

This clonotype appeared a few times. The J gene is TRBJ2-1, the V gene TRBV12-3 or TRBV12-4; 9 nucleotides agree with TRBD1. Trimming at V came to 2 bases and at J to 4 bases, leaving 3 bases not matched to a gene. This CDR3 spans 15 amino acids. The CDR3 region is CASSLSTGGYNEQFF. The CDR3 DNA is TGTGCCAGCAGTTTATCGACAGGGGGGTACAATGAGCAGTTCTTC.

This clonotype was seen a few times. This chain joins TRBV20-1 and TRBJ1-6; 8 nucleotides match TRBD1. Looked up from germline, CDR1 is DFQATT and CDR2 is SNEGSKA (reference sequence). V lost 2 bases to trimming and J lost 4 bases; unmatched junction nucleotides: 4. The length of the CDR3 is 15 residues. In nucleotides, the CDR3 is TGCAGTGCTAGACCCCAGGGGGCTTATAATTCACCCCTCCACTTT. Translated: CSARPQGAYNSPLHF.

This clonotype was counted many times. The chain uses TRBV9 and TRBJ2-1; no definite D call. Germline assignment: CDR1 SGDLS and CDR2 YYNGEE. Trimming removed 0 bases at V and 8 bases at J, with 15 bases between. This CDR3 region has 15 residues. The CDR3 sequence is CASSVGAPRRYEQFF. CDR3 coding DNA: TGTGCCAGCAGCGTAGGGGCCCCGAGGAGATATGAGCAGTTCTTC.

The sample holds many counts of this clonotype. The V call is TRBV12-3 or TRBV12-4, the J call TRBJ1-1, with D maybe TRBD1 (5 bases). This CDR3 is built from 13 residues. V lost 8 bases, J lost 7 bases, and 17 bases lay in between. The CDR3 DNA reads TGTGCCAGCTGCAACAGACCGCAGGGTGAAGCTTTCTTT. Translation: CASCNRPQGEAFF.

This clonotype occurred a few times. The chain combines TRBV3-1 with TRBJ2-7, with TRBD2 matching over 7 bases. Trimming at V came to 4 bases and at J to 7 bases, leaving 16 bases not matched to a gene. The CDR3 spans 16 residues. The germline V gene encodes CDR1 LGHDT and CDR2 YNNKEL (reference sequence). The CDR3 sequence: CASSLRGGGSLSEQYF. For the CDR3, the DNA is TGTGCCAGCAGCCTTCGGGGAGGCGGGAGTCTGAGTGAGCAGTACTTC.

The chain uses TRBV4-3 and TRBJ2-7; a weak D match, TRBD2 (5 bases). The CDR3 is made up of 17 amino acids. V was clipped by 0 bases and J by 0 bases, with 15 bases between them. The germline gives CDR1 LGHNA, CDR2 YSLEER. CDR3 amino acids: CASSQDRVSGPSYEQYF. In DNA, the CDR3 is TGCGCCAGCAGCCAAGATCGGGTGAGCGGCCCCTCCTACGAGCAGTACTTC.

In this sample, this clonotype turned up many times. The chain combines TRBV7-9 with TRBJ2-3; D is perhaps TRBD2 (6 bases). The CDR3 has 17 amino acids. Trimming stripped 1 base from V and 5 bases from J, with 19 bases between. Germline assignment: CDR1 SEHNR and CDR2 FQNEAQ (reference sequence). The CDR3, as DNA: TGTGCCAGCAGCTTAGGAGAGTCGGGACTCCGTTTAGATACGCAGTATTTT. Translation: CASSLGESGLRLDTQYF.

V gene TRBV10-3 combines with J gene TRBJ1-2; perhaps TRBD1 as D (6 bases). The CDR3 loop spans 13 amino acids. CDR1 is ENHRY, CDR2 SYGVKD, per germline. V dropped 9 bases and J dropped 4 bases, with 15 bases sitting between them. CDR3 bases: TGTGCCATACAGGGTATCGGGGGCTATGGCTACACCTTC. Protein product: CAIQGIGGYGYTF.